This T cell receptor beta chain stems from a study of cytotoxic CD8 clonotypes in ibrutinib-treated CLL. Investigators sought sequencing depths of between 1 in 200,000 and 1 in 1 million T cells. The protocol was immunoSEQ multiplex PCR, while the TCRdb copy is restricted to in-frame clones and leaves out a portion. The top ten hold about 33% of the sample, which has tens of thousands of clones, around half seen once. V lost 1 base to trimming and J lost 7 bases, with 16 bases between them. The CDR3 covers 16 residues. In germline, CDR1 is LNHNV, CDR2 YYDKDF (reference sequence). In regard to this clone: Antigen: not known.

Study results and limitations: Baseline clonality, higher than in age-matched healthy donors, tracked circulating CD8+ T-cell counts. Clonality was elevated at ibrutinib response and had returned toward baseline at progression. Samples from sustained-remission and progressing patients were taken at different times.

This chain joins TRBV15 and TRBJ1-4; D gene unclear. The material was PBMCs, obtained after 12 months of ibrutinib treatment. The receptor was isolated from a human donor with chronic lymphocytic leukemia. The CDR3 region is CATSRGHGRPAEKLFF. The CDR3 DNA reads as TGTGCCACCAGCAGAGGTCATGGCAGGCCGGCTGAAAAACTGTTTTTT.